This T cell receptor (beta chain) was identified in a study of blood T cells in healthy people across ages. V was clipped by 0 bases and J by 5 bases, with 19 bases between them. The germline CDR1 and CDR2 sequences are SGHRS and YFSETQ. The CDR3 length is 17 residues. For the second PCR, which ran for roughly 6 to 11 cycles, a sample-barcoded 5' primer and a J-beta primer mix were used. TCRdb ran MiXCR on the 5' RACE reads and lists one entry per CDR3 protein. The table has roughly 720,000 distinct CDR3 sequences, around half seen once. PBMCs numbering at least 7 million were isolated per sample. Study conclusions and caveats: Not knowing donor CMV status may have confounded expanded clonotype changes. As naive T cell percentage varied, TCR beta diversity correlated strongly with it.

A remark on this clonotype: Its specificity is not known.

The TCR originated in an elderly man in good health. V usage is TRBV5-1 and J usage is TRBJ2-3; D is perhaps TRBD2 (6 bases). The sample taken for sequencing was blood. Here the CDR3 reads CASSLAGTGVRGDTQYF. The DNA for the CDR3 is TGCGCCAGCAGCTTGGCCGGGACGGGAGTTCGGGGAGATACGCAGTATTTT.